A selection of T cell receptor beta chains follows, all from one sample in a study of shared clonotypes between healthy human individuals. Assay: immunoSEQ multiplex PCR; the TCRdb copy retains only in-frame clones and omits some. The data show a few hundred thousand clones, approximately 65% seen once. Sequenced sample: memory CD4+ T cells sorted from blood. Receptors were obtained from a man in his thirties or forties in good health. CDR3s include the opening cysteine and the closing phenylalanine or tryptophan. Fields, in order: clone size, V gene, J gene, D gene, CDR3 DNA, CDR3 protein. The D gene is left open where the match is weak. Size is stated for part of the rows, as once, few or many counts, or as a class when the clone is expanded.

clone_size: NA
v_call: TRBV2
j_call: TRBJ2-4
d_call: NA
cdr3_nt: TGTGCCAGCACCAATGCGGGTCCGGGGGACAAAAACATTCAGTACTTC
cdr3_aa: CASTNAGPGDKNIQYF

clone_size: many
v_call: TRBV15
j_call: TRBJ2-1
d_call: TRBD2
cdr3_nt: TGTGCCACCAGCAGAGAACTAGCGGGAGGGACCCCCCAGTTCTTC
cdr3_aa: CATSRELAGGTPQFF

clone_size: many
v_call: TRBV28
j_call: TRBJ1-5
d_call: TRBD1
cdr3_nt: TGTGCCAGCGGGACAGTTAATCAGCCCCAGCATTTT
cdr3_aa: CASGTVNQPQHF

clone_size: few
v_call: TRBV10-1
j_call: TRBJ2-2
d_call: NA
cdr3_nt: TGCGCCAGCAGTGACAGGGCGACCGGGGAGCTGTTTTTT
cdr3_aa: CASSDRATGELFF

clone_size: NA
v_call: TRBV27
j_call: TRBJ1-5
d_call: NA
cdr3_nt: TGTGCCAGCAGTACACGCGCCGAGGGGAAATACAATCAGCCCCAGCATTTT
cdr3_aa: CASSTRAEGKYNQPQHF

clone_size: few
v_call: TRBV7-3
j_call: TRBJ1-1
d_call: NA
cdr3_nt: TGTGCCAGCAGCTTAAGGGGTGGGAGCACTGAAGCTTTCTTT
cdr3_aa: CASSLRGGSTEAFF

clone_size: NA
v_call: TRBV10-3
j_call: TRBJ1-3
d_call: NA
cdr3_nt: TGTGCCATCAGTGAAACTGGAAACACCATATATTTT
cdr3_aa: CAISETGNTIYF

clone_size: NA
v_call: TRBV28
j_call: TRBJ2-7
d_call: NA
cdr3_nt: TGTGCCAGCAGCCCCCCGGGGGCTAAAGAGCAGTACTTC
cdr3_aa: CASSPPGAKEQYF

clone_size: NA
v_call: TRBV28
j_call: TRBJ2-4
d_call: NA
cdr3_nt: TGTGCCAGCAGGGGCGGGAACATTCAGTACTTC
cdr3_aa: CASRGGNIQYF

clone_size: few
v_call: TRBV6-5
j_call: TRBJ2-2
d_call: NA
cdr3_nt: TGTGCCAGCAGTAATCAGAAACTCGGGGAGCTGTTTTTT
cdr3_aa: CASSNQKLGELFF

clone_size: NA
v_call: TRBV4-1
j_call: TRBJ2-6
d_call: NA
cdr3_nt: TGCGCCAGCAGCCAAGCGCAAGGAGGGTCCGGGGCCAACGTCCTGACTTTC
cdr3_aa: CASSQAQGGSGANVLTF

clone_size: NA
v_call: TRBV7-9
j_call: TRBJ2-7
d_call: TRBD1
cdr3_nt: TGTGCCAGCAGTCAAATACTTGGACAGGGTCACGAGCAGTACTTC
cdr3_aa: CASSQILGQGHEQYF

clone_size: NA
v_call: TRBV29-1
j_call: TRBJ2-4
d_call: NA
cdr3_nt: TGCAGCGTCGCAAATAGCGGAACGCTCAAAAACATTCAGTACTTC
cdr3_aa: CSVANSGTLKNIQYF

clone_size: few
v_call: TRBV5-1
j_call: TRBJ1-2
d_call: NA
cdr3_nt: TGCGCCAGCAGCTTGACGGTAGGGGACTATGGCTACACCTTC
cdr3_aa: CASSLTVGDYGYTF

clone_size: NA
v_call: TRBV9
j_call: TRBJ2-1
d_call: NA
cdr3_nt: TGTGCCAGCAGCGTAGGATTTAGAGGTGGATACAATGAGCAGTTCTTC
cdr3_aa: CASSVGFRGGYNEQFF

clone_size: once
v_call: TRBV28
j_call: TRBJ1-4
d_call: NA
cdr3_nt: TGTGCCAGCAGTTTAACCAGGGGTGAAAAACTGTTTTTT
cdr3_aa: CASSLTRGEKLFF

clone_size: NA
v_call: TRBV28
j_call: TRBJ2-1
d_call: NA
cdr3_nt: TGTGCCAGCAGTGTACGGTCTAGCGGACAGAGGAAGAATGAGCAGTTCTTC
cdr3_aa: CASSVRSSGQRKNEQFF

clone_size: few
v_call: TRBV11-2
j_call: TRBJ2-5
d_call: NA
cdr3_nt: TGTGCCAGCGGCAATCTAGCCGGAGAGACCCAGTACTTC
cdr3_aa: CASGNLAGETQYF

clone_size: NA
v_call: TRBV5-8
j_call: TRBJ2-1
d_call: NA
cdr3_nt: TGTGCCAGCACCTTCGGGGGTTCCTACAATGAGCAGTTCTTC
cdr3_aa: CASTFGGSYNEQFF

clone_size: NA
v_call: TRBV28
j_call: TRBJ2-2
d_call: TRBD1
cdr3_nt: TGTGCCAGCAGTCTCCCCGGGACAGGCACTACCGGGGAGCTGTTTTTT
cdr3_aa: CASSLPGTGTTGELFF

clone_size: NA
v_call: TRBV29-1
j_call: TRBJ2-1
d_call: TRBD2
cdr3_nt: TGCAGCGTTGATACTAGCGGGGAGGGACCTTCCTACAATGAGCAGTTCTTC
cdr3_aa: CSVDTSGEGPSYNEQFF

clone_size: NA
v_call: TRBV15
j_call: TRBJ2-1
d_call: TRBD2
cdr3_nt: TGTGCCACCAGCAGAGATCAAGGGACTAGCGGATACAATGAGCAGTTCTTC
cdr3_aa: CATSRDQGTSGYNEQFF

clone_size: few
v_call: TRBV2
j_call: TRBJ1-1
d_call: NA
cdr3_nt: TGTGCCAGCAGTGATCGATCAGGGGCGGGCACTGAAGCTTTCTTT
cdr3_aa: CASSDRSGAGTEAFF

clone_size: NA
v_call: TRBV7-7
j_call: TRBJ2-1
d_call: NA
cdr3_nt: TGTGCTAGCAGCTTATCCGGTAACAATGAGCAGTTCTTC
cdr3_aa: CASSLSGNNEQFF